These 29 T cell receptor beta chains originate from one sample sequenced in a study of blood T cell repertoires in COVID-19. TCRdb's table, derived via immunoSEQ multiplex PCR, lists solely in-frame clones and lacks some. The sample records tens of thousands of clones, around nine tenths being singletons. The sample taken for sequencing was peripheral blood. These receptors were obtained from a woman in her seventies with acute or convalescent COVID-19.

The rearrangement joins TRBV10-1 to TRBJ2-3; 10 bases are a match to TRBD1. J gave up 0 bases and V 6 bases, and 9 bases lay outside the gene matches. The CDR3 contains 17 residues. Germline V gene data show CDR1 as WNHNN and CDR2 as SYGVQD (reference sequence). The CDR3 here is CASSPGTGARSTDTQYF. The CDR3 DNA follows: TGCGCCAGCAGCCCCGGGACAGGGGCCCGCAGCACAGATACGCAGTATTTT.

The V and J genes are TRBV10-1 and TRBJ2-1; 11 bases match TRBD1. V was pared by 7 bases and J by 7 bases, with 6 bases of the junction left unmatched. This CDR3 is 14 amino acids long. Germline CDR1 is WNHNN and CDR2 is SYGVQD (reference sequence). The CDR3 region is CASNGQGAGNEQFF. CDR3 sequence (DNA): TGCGCCAGCAATGGACAGGGGGCAGGGAATGAGCAGTTCTTC.

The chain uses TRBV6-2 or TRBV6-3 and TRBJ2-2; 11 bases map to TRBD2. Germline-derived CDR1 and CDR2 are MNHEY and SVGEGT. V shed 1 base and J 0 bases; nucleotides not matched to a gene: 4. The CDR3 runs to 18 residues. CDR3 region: CASSYWSSGRPNTGELFF. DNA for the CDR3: TGTGCCAGCAGTTACTGGTCTAGCGGGAGGCCGAACACCGGGGAGCTGTTTTTT.

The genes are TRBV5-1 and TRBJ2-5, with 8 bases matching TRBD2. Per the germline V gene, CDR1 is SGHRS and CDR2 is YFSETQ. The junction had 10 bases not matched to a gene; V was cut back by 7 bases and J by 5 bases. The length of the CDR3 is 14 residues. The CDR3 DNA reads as TGCGCCAGCCGACCCAGCGGGGGAACTGAGACCCAGTACTTC. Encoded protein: CASRPSGGTETQYF.

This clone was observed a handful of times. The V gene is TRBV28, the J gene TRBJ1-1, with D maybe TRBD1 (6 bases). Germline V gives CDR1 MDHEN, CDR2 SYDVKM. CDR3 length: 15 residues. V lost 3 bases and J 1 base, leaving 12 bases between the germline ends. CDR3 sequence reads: CASSFQTGPNTEAFF. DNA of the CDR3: TGTGCCAGCAGTTTCCAGACAGGACCGAACACTGAAGCTTTCTTT.

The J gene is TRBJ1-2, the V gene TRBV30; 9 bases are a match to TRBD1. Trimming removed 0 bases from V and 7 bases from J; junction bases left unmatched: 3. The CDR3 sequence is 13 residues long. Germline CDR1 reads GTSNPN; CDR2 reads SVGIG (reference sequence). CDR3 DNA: TGTGCCTGGAGTGTAGGACAGGGGCTTGGCTACACCTTC. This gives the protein CAWSVGQGLGYTF.

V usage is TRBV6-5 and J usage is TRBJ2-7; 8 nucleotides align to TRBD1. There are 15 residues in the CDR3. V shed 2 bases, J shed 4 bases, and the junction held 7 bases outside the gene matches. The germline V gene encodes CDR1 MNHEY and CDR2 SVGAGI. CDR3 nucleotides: TGTGCCAGCAGTTACCTTGGACAGGGTCTATACGAGCAGTACTTC. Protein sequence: CASSYLGQGLYEQYF.

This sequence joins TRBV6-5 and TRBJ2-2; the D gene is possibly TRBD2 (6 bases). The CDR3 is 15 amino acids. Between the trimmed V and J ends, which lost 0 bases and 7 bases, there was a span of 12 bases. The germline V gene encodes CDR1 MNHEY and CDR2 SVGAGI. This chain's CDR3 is CASSYSGGGNGELFF. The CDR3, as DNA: TGTGCCAGCAGTTACTCGGGGGGTGGAAACGGGGAGCTGTTTTTT.

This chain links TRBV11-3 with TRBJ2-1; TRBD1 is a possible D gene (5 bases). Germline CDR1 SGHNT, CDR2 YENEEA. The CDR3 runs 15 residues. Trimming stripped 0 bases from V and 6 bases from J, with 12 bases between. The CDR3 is CASSLEAGIPNEQFF. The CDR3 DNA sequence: TGTGCCAGCAGCTTAGAGGCAGGGATTCCCAATGAGCAGTTCTTC.

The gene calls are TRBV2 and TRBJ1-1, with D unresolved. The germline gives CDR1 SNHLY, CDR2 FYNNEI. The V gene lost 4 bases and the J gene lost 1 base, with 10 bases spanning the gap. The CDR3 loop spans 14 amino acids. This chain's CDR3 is CASSAVHRNTEAFF. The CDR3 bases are TGTGCCAGCAGTGCGGTTCACCGGAACACTGAAGCTTTCTTT.

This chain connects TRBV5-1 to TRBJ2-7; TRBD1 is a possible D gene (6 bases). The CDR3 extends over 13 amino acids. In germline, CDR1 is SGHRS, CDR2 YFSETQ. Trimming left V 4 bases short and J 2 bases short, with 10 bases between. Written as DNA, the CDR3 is TGCGCCAGCAGCCCAACAGGGCCCTACGAGCAGTACTTC. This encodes CASSPTGPYEQYF.

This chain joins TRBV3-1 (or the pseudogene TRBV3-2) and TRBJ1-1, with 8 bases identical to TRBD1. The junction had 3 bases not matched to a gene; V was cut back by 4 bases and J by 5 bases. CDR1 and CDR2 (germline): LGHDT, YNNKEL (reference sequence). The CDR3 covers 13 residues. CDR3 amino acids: CASSRTGPTEAFF. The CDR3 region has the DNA TGTGCCAGCAGCCGGACAGGGCCTACTGAAGCTTTCTTT.

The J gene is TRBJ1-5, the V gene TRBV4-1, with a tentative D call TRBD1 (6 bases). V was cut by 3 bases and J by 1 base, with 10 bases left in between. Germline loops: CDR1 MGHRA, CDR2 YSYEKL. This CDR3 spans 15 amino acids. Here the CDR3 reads CASSQPGQSNQPQHF. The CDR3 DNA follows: TGCGCCAGCAGCCAGCCGGGACAAAGCAATCAGCCCCAGCATTTT.

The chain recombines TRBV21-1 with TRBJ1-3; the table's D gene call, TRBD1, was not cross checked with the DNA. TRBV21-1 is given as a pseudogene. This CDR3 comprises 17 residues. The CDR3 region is CATRSPFTGYSGNTIYF. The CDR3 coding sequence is TGTGCCACCAGAAGCCCGTTCACAGGTTACTCTGGAAACACCATATATTTT.

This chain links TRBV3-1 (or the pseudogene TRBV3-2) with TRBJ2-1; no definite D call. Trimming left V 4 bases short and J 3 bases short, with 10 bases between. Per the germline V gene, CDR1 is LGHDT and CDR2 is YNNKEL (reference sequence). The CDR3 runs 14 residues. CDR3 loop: CASSPVASYNEQFF. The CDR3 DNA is TGTGCCAGCAGCCCCGTAGCTAGCTACAATGAGCAGTTCTTC.

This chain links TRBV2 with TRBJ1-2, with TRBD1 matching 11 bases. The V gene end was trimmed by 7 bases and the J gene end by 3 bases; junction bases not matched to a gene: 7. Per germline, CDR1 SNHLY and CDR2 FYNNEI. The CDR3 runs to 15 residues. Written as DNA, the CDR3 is TGTGCCAGCATAGTCGGACAGGGGGCCTACTATGGCTACACCTTC. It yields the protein CASIVGQGAYYGYTF. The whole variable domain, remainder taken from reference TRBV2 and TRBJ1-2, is EPEVTQTPSHQVTQMGQEVILRCVPISNHLYFYWYRQILGQKVEFLVSFYNNEISEKSEIFDDQFSVERPDGSNFTLKIRSTKLEDSAMYFCASIVGQGAYYGYTFGSGTRLTVV.

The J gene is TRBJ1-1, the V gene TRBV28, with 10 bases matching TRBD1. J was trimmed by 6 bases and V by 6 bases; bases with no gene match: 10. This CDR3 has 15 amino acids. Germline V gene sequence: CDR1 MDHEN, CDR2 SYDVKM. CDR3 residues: CASRTGGASDPEAFF. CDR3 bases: TGTGCCAGCAGGACAGGGGGCGCATCTGACCCTGAAGCTTTCTTT.

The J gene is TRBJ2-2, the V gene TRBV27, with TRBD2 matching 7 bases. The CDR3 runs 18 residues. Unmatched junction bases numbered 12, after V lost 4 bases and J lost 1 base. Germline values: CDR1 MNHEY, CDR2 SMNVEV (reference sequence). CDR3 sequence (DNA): TGTGCCAGCAGTTCGGGGTGGAGGGACTACGAGAACACCGGGGAGCTGTTTTTT. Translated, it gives CASSSGWRDYENTGELFF.

DNA for the CDR3: TGTGCCACCAGCCGACCATTGCCTAGCGGGAACTACGAGCAGTACTTC. Residues: CATSRPLPSGNYEQYF. The chain carries TRBV15 and TRBJ2-7; 9 bases agree with TRBD2. Trimming at V came to 5 bases and at J to 3 bases, leaving 11 bases not matched to a gene. CDR3 length equals 16 residues. Per germline, CDR1 LNHNV and CDR2 YYDKDF (reference sequence).

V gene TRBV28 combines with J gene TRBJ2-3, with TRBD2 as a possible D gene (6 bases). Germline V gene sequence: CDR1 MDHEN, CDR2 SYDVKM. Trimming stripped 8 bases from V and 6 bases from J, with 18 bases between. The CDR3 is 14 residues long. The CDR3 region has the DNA TGTGCCAGCCGTAGCGGCGGCCTTATGGATACGCAGTATTTT. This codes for CASRSGGLMDTQYF.

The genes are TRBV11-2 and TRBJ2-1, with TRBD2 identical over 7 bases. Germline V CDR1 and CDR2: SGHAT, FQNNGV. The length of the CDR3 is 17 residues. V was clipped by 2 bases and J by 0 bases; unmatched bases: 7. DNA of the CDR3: TGTGCCAGCAGCTTATTCCCATCGGGGGGCTCCTACAATGAGCAGTTCTTC. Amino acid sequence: CASSLFPSGGSYNEQFF.

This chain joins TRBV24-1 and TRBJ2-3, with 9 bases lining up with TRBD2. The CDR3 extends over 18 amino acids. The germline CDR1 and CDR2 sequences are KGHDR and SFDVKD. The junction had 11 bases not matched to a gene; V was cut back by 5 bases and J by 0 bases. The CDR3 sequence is CATSVPGREGLSTDTQYF. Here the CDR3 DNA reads TGTGCCACCAGTGTCCCCGGGCGGGAGGGCCTCAGCACAGATACGCAGTATTTT.

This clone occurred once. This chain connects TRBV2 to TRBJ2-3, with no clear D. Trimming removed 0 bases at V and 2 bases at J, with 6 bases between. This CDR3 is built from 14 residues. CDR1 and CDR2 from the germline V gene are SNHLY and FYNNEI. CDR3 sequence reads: CASSEAPNTDTQYF. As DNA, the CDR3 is TGTGCCAGCAGTGAAGCGCCTAACACAGATACGCAGTATTTT.

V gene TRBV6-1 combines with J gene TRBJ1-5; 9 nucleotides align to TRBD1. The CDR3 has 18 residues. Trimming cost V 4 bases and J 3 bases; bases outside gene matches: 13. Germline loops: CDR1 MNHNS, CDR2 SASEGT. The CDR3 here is CASSGAHRGLTNNQPQHF. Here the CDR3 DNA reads TGTGCCAGCAGTGGAGCGCACAGGGGGCTGACGAACAATCAGCCCCAGCATTTT.

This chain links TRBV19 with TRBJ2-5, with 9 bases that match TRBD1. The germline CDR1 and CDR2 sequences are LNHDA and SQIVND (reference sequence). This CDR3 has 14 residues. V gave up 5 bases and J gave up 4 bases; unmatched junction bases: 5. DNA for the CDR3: TGTGCCAGTAGTCTTACAGGGGGCCCAGAGACCCAGTACTTC. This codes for CASSLTGGPETQYF.

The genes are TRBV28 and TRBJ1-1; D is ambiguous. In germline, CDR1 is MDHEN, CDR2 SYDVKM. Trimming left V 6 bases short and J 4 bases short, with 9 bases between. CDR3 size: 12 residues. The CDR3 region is CASREAGTEAFF. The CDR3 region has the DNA TGTGCCAGCAGGGAAGCGGGCACTGAAGCTTTCTTT.

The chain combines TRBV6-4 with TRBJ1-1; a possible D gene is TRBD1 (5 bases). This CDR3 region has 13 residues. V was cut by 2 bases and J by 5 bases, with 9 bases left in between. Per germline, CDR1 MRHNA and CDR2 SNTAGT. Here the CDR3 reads CASSDGAQTEAFF. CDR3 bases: TGTGCCAGCAGTGACGGGGCGCAAACTGAAGCTTTCTTT.

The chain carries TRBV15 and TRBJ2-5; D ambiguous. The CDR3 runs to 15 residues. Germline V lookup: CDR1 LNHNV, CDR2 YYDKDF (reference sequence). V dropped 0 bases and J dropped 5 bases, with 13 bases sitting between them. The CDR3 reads CATSRDRQPRETQYF. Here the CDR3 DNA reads TGTGCCACCAGCAGAGATCGGCAACCGCGGGAGACCCAGTACTTC. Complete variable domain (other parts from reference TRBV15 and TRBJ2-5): DAMVIQNPRYQVTQFGKPVTLSCSQTLNHNVMYWYQQKSSQAPKLLFHYYDKDFNNEADTPDNFQSRRPNTSFCFLDIRSPGLGDTAMYLCATSRDRQPRETQYFGPGTRLLVL.

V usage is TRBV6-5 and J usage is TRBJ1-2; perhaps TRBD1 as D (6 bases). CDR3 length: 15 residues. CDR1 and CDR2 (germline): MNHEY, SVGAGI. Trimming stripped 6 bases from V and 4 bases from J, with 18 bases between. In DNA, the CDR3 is TGTGCCAGCAGCCAAGGGTACGGACAGTTCTATGGCTACACCTTC. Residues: CASSQGYGQFYGYTF.